The source of this T cell receptor (beta chain) is a study of naive and memory T cell subsets. Study-wide points: Activation and differentiation may alter RNA-based TCR counts. From naive to CM, EM and EMRA, diversity decreased and Gini increased.

An equimolar mix of two oligonucleotides served as the beta constant-region primer for TRBC1 and TRBC2. Each CDR3 protein is one row after TCRdb ran MiXCR on the UMI-ligation and nested PCR reads. This sample has tens of thousands of distinct CDR3 sequences, with 6% to 7.5% found just once. CD4 T cells were positively selected, then CD8 T cells from the CD4-negative fraction. Cells stained for CD3, CD4, CD8, CD45RA, CD27 and viability were sorted into four CD45RA/CD27 subsets. About this clonotype: Its cognate antigen is unknown.

The TCR comes from a human donor in good health. The source material was central memory CD4+ T cells from blood.

CDR3 residues: CSGHRVGNTIYF. Here the CDR3 DNA reads TGCAGCGGCCACAGGGTTGGAAACACCATATATTTT. The V call is TRBV29-1, the J call TRBJ1-3; D is possibly TRBD1 (6 bases). In germline, CDR1 is SQVTM, CDR2 ANQGSEA. This CDR3 region has 12 residues. Trimming took 7 bases from V and 3 from J, leaving 10 bases between them.